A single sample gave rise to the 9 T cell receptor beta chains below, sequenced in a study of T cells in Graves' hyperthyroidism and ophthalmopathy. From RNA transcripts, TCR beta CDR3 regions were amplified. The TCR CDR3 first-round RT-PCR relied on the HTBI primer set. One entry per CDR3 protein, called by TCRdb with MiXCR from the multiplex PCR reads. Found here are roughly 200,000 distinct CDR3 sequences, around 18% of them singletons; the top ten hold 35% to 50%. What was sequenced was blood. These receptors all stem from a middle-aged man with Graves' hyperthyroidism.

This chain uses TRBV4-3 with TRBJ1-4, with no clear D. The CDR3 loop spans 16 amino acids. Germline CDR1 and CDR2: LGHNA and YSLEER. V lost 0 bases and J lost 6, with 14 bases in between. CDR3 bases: TGCGCCAGCAGCCAAGATTCAAGGGCGGGGTATGAAAAACTGTTTTTT. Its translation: CASSQDSRAGYEKLFF.

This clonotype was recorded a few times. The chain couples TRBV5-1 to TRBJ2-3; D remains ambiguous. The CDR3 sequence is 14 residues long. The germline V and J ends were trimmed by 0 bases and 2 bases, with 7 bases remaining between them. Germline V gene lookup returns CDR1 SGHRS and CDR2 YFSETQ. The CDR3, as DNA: TGCGCCAGCAGCTTGGGTAGTACCACAGATACGCAGTATTTT. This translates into CASSLGSTTDTQYF.

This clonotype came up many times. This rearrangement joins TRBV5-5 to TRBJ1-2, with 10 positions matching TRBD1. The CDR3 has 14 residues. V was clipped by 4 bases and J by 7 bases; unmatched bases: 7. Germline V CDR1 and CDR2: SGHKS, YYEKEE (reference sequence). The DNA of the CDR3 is TGTGCCAGCAGCGCGGGACAGGGGATGCCTGGCTACACCTTC. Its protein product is CASSAGQGMPGYTF.

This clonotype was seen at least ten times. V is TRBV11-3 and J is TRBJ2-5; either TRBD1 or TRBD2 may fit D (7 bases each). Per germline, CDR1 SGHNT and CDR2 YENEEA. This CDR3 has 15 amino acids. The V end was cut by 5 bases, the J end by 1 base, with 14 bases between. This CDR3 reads CASSRAGGVQETQYF. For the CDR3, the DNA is TGTGCCAGCAGCCGCGCAGGGGGGGTCCAAGAGACCCAGTACTTC.

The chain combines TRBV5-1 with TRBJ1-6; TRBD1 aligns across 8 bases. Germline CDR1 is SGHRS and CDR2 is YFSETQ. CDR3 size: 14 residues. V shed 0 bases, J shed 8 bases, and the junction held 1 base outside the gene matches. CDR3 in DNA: TGCGCCAGCAGCTTGGTGGACAGGGATTCACCCCTCCACTTT. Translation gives CASSLVDRDSPLHF.

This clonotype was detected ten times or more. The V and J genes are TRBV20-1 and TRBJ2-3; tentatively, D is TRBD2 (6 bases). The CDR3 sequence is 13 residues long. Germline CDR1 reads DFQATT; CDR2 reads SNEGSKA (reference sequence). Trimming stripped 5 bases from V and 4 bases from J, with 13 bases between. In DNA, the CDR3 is TGCAGTGCTGTGGGGGGTGGGGCAGATACGCAGTATTTT. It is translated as CSAVGGGADTQYF.

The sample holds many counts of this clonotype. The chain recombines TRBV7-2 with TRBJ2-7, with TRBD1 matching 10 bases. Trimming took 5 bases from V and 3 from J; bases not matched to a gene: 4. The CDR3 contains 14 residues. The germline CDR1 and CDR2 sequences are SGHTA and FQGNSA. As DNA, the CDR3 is TGTGCCAGCAGCGGTCGGGACAGGGGCTACGAGCAGTACTTC. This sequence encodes CASSGRDRGYEQYF. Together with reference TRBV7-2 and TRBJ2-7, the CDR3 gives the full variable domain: GAGVSQSPSNKVTEKGKDVELRCDPISGHTALYWYRQSLGQGLEFLIYFQGNSAPDKSGLPSDRFSAERTGGSVSTLTIQRTQQEDSAVYLCASSGRDRGYEQYFGPGTRLTVT.

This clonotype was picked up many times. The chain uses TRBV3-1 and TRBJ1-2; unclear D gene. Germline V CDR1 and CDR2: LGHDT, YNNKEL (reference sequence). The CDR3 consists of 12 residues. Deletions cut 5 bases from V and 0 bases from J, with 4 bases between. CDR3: CASSYTNYGYTF. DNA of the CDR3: TGTGCCAGCAGCTACACTAACTATGGCTACACCTTC.

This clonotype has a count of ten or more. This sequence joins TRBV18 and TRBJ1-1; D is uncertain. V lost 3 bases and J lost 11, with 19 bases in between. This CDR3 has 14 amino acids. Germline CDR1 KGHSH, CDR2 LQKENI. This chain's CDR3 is CASSPYGEGKAAFF. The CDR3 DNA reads TGTGCCAGCTCACCCTATGGAGAGGGAAAGGCGGCTTTCTTT.